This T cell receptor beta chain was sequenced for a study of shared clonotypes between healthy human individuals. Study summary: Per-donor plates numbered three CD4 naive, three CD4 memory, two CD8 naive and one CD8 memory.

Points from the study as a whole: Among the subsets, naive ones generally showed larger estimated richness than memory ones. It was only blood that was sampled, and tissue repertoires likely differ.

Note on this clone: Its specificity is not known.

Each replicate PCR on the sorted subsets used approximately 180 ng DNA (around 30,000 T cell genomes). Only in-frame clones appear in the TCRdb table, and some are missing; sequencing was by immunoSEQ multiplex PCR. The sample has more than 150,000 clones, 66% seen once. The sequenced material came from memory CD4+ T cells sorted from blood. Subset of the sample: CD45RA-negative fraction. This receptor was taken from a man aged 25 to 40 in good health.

The CDR3 nucleotides read TGCGCCAGCAGCTTGGAAGGCAGAGATCAGCCCCAGCATTTT. It is translated as CASSLEGRDQPQHF. This chain joins TRBV5-1 and TRBJ1-5; D unclear. Per the germline V gene, CDR1 is SGHRS and CDR2 is YFSETQ. The CDR3 runs 14 residues. Trimming shortened V by 0 bases and J by 5 bases, and 9 bases separated the two germline ends.